Following are 9 T cell receptor beta chains from one sample sequenced in a study of cytomegalovirus exposure and HLA in healthy donors. The PCR used 60 Vbeta and 13 Jbeta primers. Using immunoSEQ multiplex PCR, the repertoire was profiled, and TCRdb retains in-frame clones only, with some absent. The sample comprises under 150,000 clones, 70% to 80% of which are singletons, and about 6.6% rests with the top ten. The material sequenced was PBMCs. These receptors were obtained from a woman in her forties in good health and CMV-seropositive.

This chain joins TRBV7-6 and TRBJ2-7; D is perhaps TRBD2 (6 bases). Trimming shortened V by 7 bases and J by 3 bases, and 16 bases separated the two germline ends. Germline assignment: CDR1 SGHVS and CDR2 FNYEAQ. CDR3 length equals 14 residues. The CDR3 coding sequence is TGTGCCAGCACCCAGAGGCCGGGGGACTACGAGCAGTACTTC. Translating gives CASTQRPGDYEQYF. Variable domain in full (rest from reference TRBV7-6 and TRBJ2-7): GAGVSQSPRYKVTKRGQDVALRCDPISGHVSLYWYRQALGQGPEFLTYFNYEAQQDKSGLPNDRFSAERPEGSISTLTIQRTEQRDSAMYRCASTQRPGDYEQYFGPGTRLTVT.

The chain has TRBV5-6 and TRBJ2-2, with D unresolved. This CDR3 is built from 16 residues. The germline gives CDR1 SGHDT, CDR2 YYEEEE. Trimming stripped 0 bases from V and 3 bases from J, with 12 bases between. The CDR3, as DNA: TGTGCCAGCAGCTTGGGAGCTCCACCGTACACCGGGGAGCTGTTTTTT. It encodes CASSLGAPPYTGELFF.

The chain employs TRBV29-1 and TRBJ1-4; 11 bases agree with TRBD1. The V gene's germline CDR1 is SQVTM and CDR2 ANQGSEA. The CDR3 covers 17 residues. The V and J ends lost 4 bases and 0 bases, in that order; junction bases with no gene match: 7. The CDR3 DNA reads TGCAGCGTTGCCGGGACAGGGGGGATTTCAACTAATGAAAAACTGTTTTTT. This sequence encodes CSVAGTGGISTNEKLFF. The full variable domain, rest sourced from reference TRBV29-1 and TRBJ1-4, is SAVISQKPSRDICQRGTSLTIQCQVDSQVTMMFWYRQQPGQSLTLIATANQGSEATYESGFVIDKFPISRPNLTFSTLTVSNMSPEDSSIYLCSVAGTGGISTNEKLFFGSGTQLSVL.

This chain uses TRBV5-6 with TRBJ1-5; D may be TRBD1 (6 bases). Germline V gives CDR1 SGHDT, CDR2 YYEEEE. The CDR3 is made up of 14 amino acids. V lost 3 bases and J lost 7, with 14 bases in between. CDR3 coding DNA: TGTGCCAGCAGCTCATCGACAGGTTTACAGCCCCAGCATTTT. Translating it yields CASSSSTGLQPQHF.

The gene calls are TRBV28 and TRBJ1-5; 7 positions agree with TRBD1. The germline CDR1 and CDR2 sequences are MDHEN and SYDVKM. The CDR3 is 14 residues long. Trimming took 5 bases from V and 2 from J; bases not matched to a gene: 3. The CDR3 here is CASSQGGGNQPQHF. The CDR3 region has the DNA TGTGCCAGCAGTCAGGGGGGAGGCAATCAGCCCCAGCATTTT.

The chain is built from TRBV19 and TRBJ2-3, with 11 bases fitting TRBD2. The CDR3 has 16 amino acids. Losses at the gene ends were 5 bases for V and 2 bases for J; bases not matched to a gene: 6. Per the germline V gene, CDR1 is LNHDA and CDR2 is SQIVND (reference sequence). CDR3 in DNA: TGTGCCAGTAGTTGGGGGACTAGCGGACTCACAGATACGCAGTATTTT. It encodes CASSWGTSGLTDTQYF.

V and J are TRBV6-6 and TRBJ1-5, with 8 bases identical to TRBD1. J was trimmed by 3 bases and V by 6 bases; bases with no gene match: 4. The CDR3 runs 14 residues. Germline V CDR1 and CDR2: MNHNY, SVGAGI (reference sequence). The CDR3 sequence is CASRTGVLNQPQHF. The CDR3 nucleotides are TGTGCCAGCAGGACAGGGGTTCTCAATCAGCCCCAGCATTTT.

The rearrangement joins TRBV5-4 to TRBJ1-1; D ambiguous. The germline gives CDR1 SGHNT, CDR2 YYREEE (reference sequence). V was clipped by 2 bases and J by 3 bases, with 8 bases between them. This CDR3 spans 13 amino acids. CDR3 bases: TGTGCCAGCAGCTTTTCCTATGACACTGAAGCTTTCTTT. Its translation is CASSFSYDTEAFF.

V gene TRBV27 combines with J gene TRBJ1-2; 9 bases line up with TRBD1. The CDR3 has 13 residues. From germline, CDR1 is MNHEY and CDR2 SMNVEV (reference sequence). J lost 4 bases, V lost 6 bases, and 3 bases had no gene match. CDR3 residues: CASSTGGGYGYTF. The CDR3 nucleotides are TGTGCCAGCAGCACAGGGGGCGGCTATGGCTACACCTTC.